These 31 T cell receptor beta chains were sequenced from one sample in a study of early T cells in non-severe SARS-CoV-2 infection (dated by TCRdb to 2020 to 2022). Receptor libraries were prepared by 5' RACE. Sequencing was carried out with a NextSeq 500. Using fastp trimming at Q25 and MiXCR clonotype assembly, TCRdb reanalyzed the public sequencing data and kept in-frame beta chains. Under each unique CDR3 protein, matching rows form one entry showing the most common genes and DNA. Present in this sample are some 98,000 distinct CDR3 sequences, around 10% of which were seen just once. The ten most abundant clones make up around 5% of the sample. Sequenced: whole blood. These TCRs come from an adult who was a healthcare worker with PCR-confirmed SARS-CoV-2 infection or an uninfected control (not recorded which).

The sample holds a few counts of this clonotype. This chain uses TRBV28 with TRBJ1-3; no firm D call. Deletions cut 8 bases from V and 1 base from J, with 6 bases between. CDR1 and CDR2 from the germline V gene are MDHEN and SYDVKM. The CDR3 length is 12 residues. The CDR3 region has the DNA TGTGCCAGCCAGGAATCTGGAAACACCATATATTTT. Translating gives CASQESGNTIYF. Full variable domain (missing parts from reference TRBV28 and TRBJ1-3): DVKVTQSSRYLVKRTGEKVFLECVQDMDHENMFWYRQDPGLGLRLIYFSYDVKMKEKGDIPEGYSVSREKKERFSLILESASTNQTSMYLCASQESGNTIYFGEGSWLTVV.

Note on this clonotype: A much more abundant neighbour one base away suggests this may be a read error. This chain links TRBV10-3 with TRBJ2-4; 13 bases are a match to TRBD2. Trimming at V came to 4 bases and at J to 1 base, leaving 4 bases not matched to a gene. The CDR3 is 17 amino acids. The germline CDR1 and CDR2 sequences are ENHRY and SYGVKD. This CDR3 reads CAISAGLAGRAKNIQYF. Written as DNA, the CDR3 is TGTGCCATCAGTGCGGGACTAGCGGGGCGGGCCAAAAACATTCAGTACTTC.

This clonotype was detected many times. CDR3 protein: CASSSIQGLNTEAFF. Written as DNA, the CDR3 is TGTGCCAGCAGCTCCATCCAGGGTTTGAACACTGAAGCTTTCTTT. The genes are TRBV5-6 and TRBJ1-1; perhaps TRBD1 as D (5 bases). The V and J ends lost 3 bases and 0 bases respectively, with 12 bases between them. The germline CDR1 and CDR2 sequences are SGHDT and YYEEEE. This CDR3 spans 15 amino acids.

The rearrangement joins TRBV6-1 to TRBJ1-4, with D possibly TRBD1 on 6 matching bases. The ends were cut back, 8 bases at V and 6 bases at J, with 22 bases in the middle. Germline CDR1 MNHNS, CDR2 SASEGT. The CDR3 contains 16 residues. The CDR3 sequence is CASAEGKQGRYEKLFF. CDR3 sequence (DNA): TGTGCCAGCGCGGAAGGAAAACAGGGAAGATATGAAAAACTGTTTTTT.

This clonotype was seen only a few times. The rearrangement uses TRBV12-3 or TRBV12-4 and TRBJ1-5; no clear D. Trimming stripped 3 bases from V and 3 bases from J, with 9 bases between. The CDR3 runs 14 residues. CDR3 sequence: CASSLGIDNQPQHF. Here the CDR3 DNA reads TGTGCCAGCAGTTTGGGGATAGACAATCAGCCCCAGCATTTT.

This clonotype came up a few times. The rearrangement links TRBV23-1 to TRBJ1-4; D is unclear. TRBV23-1 qualifies as an ORF whose function is uncertain. Trimming pared 2 bases from V and 3 bases from J, leaving 16 bases between. There are 17 residues in the CDR3. CDR3 DNA: TGCGCCAGCAGTCAAAGCTTCCGAAAAAACCCTAATGAAAAACTGTTTTTT. Protein: CASSQSFRKNPNEKLFF.

A few counts support this clonotype. V is TRBV5-1 and J is TRBJ1-1, with 7 bases aligning to TRBD1. V trimming: 0 bases; J trimming: 3 bases; junction bases outside the gene matches: 8. The CDR3 length is 16 residues. CDR1 is SGHRS, CDR2 YFSETQ, per germline. CDR3 bases: TGCGCCAGCAGCTTGGGCGTAAGGGGGCTCGACACTGAAGCTTTCTTT. It specifies CASSLGVRGLDTEAFF.

This clonotype was recorded at least ten times. This CDR3 reads CASSLVPTGDWSGEQFF. In DNA, the CDR3 is TGTGCCAGCAGCTTAGTTCCCACAGGGGATTGGAGTGGTGAGCAGTTCTTC. This chain links TRBV7-9 with TRBJ2-1, with 7 bases that match TRBD1. This CDR3 is 17 amino acids long. In germline, CDR1 is SEHNR, CDR2 FQNEAQ (reference sequence). The junction had 15 bases not matched to a gene; V was cut back by 1 base and J by 9 bases. Together with reference TRBV7-9 and TRBJ2-1, the CDR3 gives the full variable domain: DTGVSQNPRHKITKRGQNVTFRCDPISEHNRLYWYRQTLGQGPEFLTYFQNEAQLEKSRLLSDRFSAERPKGSFSTLEIQRTEQGDSAMYLCASSLVPTGDWSGEQFFGPGTRLTVL.

This clonotype was picked up a small number of times. The J gene is TRBJ1-3, the V gene TRBV20-1; possible D gene TRBD1, 5 bases. V was clipped by 3 bases and J by 0 bases, with 9 bases between them. CDR1 and CDR2 from the germline V gene are DFQATT and SNEGSKA (reference sequence). The CDR3 runs to 14 residues. The CDR3 DNA is TGCAGTGCTAGCCAGGGTAACTCTGGAAACACCATATATTTT. This translates into CSASQGNSGNTIYF.

With regard to this clonotype: With a much larger clone just one base away, this may be a read error. This rearrangement joins TRBV29-1 to TRBJ2-1; no reliable D call. This CDR3 is built from 15 residues. Looked up from germline, CDR1 is SQVTM and CDR2 is ANQGSEA. V was pared by 3 bases and J by 5 bases, with 17 bases between. Here the CDR3 reads CSVDDFSGSNNEQFF. The DNA for the CDR3 is TGCAGCGTTGATGACTTCTCTGGGTCGAACAATGAGCAGTTCTTC.

This clonotype was observed at least ten times. The chain recombines TRBV7-9 with TRBJ1-2; possibly TRBD1 for D (5 bases). Trimming stripped 4 bases from V and 2 bases from J, with 14 bases between. The CDR3 runs 15 residues. Germline loops: CDR1 SEHNR, CDR2 FQNEAQ (reference sequence). The CDR3: CASSSSAGRNYGYTF. Written as DNA, the CDR3 is TGTGCCAGCAGCTCCTCGGCAGGGAGAAACTATGGCTACACCTTC. Complete variable domain (other parts from reference TRBV7-9 and TRBJ1-2): DTGVSQNPRHKITKRGQNVTFRCDPISEHNRLYWYRQTLGQGPEFLTYFQNEAQLEKSRLLSDRFSAERPKGSFSTLEIQRTEQGDSAMYLCASSSSAGRNYGYTFGSGTRLTVV.

The chain is built from TRBV5-1 and TRBJ1-2; unclear D gene. Germline V CDR1 and CDR2: SGHRS, YFSETQ. The V gene lost 0 bases and the J gene lost 0 bases, with 9 bases spanning the gap. This CDR3 has 15 amino acids. The CDR3: CASSLDGRPNYGYTF. The CDR3 DNA is TGCGCCAGCAGCTTGGATGGCAGGCCTAACTATGGCTACACCTTC.

The chain has TRBV20-1 and TRBJ2-1; 9 bases match TRBD2. In germline, CDR1 is DFQATT, CDR2 SNEGSKA (reference sequence). Trimming took 2 bases from V and 11 from J; bases not matched to a gene: 4. The CDR3 is made up of 12 amino acids. The CDR3 spells CSARQTSGQQFF. CDR3 nucleotide sequence: TGCAGTGCTAGACAGACTAGCGGACAGCAGTTCTTC.

This clonotype was detected many times. At one boundary the junction diverges from the germline segment, which might be a read error. The chain uses TRBV7-6 and TRBJ2-7; 8 nucleotides align to TRBD2. The length of the CDR3 is 15 residues. CDR1 is SGHVS and CDR2 is FNYEAQ in the germline V gene. The CDR3 DNA reads TGTGCCAGCAGCCTAGCGGGTGGGGGCTCCTACGAGCAGTACTTC. Translating gives CASSLAGGGSYEQYF.

A few counts support this clonotype. V and J are TRBV6-4 and TRBJ2-3; 9 bases are shared with TRBD2. The CDR3 runs to 16 residues. Germline CDR1 and CDR2: MRHNA and SNTAGT. The ends lost 0 bases at V and 5 bases at J; junction bases unmatched: 6. CDR3 DNA: TGTGCCAGCAGTGACTCGTGGCTAGCGGGGAGAGATACGCAGTATTTT. It codes for CASSDSWLAGRDTQYF.

V usage is TRBV5-1 and J usage is TRBJ1-1; D uncertain. This CDR3 comprises 13 residues. The V end lost 2 bases, the J end lost 3 bases, and 8 bases lay between the germline ends. From germline, CDR1 is SGHRS and CDR2 YFSETQ. CDR3 bases: TGCGCCAGCAGCTTATCCCCGGACACTGAAGCTTTCTTT. Its protein product is CASSLSPDTEAFF.

This clonotype was observed a handful of times. V gene TRBV4-2 combines with J gene TRBJ2-6, with 7 bases that match TRBD2. Germline trimming cut 4 bases from V and 1 base from J; bases unmatched to any gene: 10. The CDR3 covers 18 residues. Germline CDR1 LGHNA, CDR2 YNFKEQ. The CDR3 protein is CASSREGRGRSGANVLTF. CDR3 DNA sequence: TGTGCCAGCAGCCGGGAGGGTCGGGGTCGGTCTGGGGCCAACGTCCTGACTTTC.

This clonotype occurred many times. The V call is TRBV2, the J call TRBJ2-1; a possible D gene is TRBD2 (6 bases). CDR3 length equals 15 residues. The V and J ends lost 5 bases and 5 bases respectively, with 16 bases between them. From germline, CDR1 is SNHLY and CDR2 FYNNEI. This CDR3 is CASSLGTLTNNEQFF. The CDR3 DNA reads TGTGCCAGCAGTCTCGGGACTCTTACAAACAATGAGCAGTTCTTC.

This clonotype turned up a few times. This chain connects TRBV9 to TRBJ2-1; the match to TRBD2 covers 9 bases. The germline V gene encodes CDR1 SGDLS and CDR2 YYNGEE. Unmatched junction bases numbered 3, after V lost 0 bases and J lost 5 bases. The CDR3 is 15 amino acids. The CDR3 DNA sequence: TGTGCCAGCAGCGTAGTACTAGCGGGTGACAATGAGCAGTTCTTC. It yields the protein CASSVVLAGDNEQFF.

The sample holds a few counts of this clonotype. Germline is not matched at one junction end, which may reflect a read error. The chain is built from TRBV20-1 and TRBJ2-7; 10 nucleotides line up with TRBD1. Germline assignment: CDR1 DFQATT and CDR2 SNEGSKA (reference sequence). This CDR3 spans 12 amino acids. The CDR3 DNA reads TGCAGTGCTTTCAGTTGGGACAGGGGTGCGAACTTC. As protein: CSAFSWDRGANF.

This clonotype came up many times. The V call is TRBV28, the J call TRBJ1-1, with 7 bases matching TRBD1. J was trimmed by 1 base and V by 5 bases; bases with no gene match: 1. Germline CDR1 MDHEN, CDR2 SYDVKM. This CDR3 is 13 amino acids long. DNA of the CDR3: TGTGCCAGCAGTGGACAGGCGAACACTGAAGCTTTCTTT. As protein: CASSGQANTEAFF.

A few counts support this clonotype. V and J are TRBV29-1 and TRBJ2-1; D is perhaps TRBD2 (5 bases). The CDR3 loop spans 13 amino acids. CDR1 is SQVTM and CDR2 is ANQGSEA in the germline V gene. The germline V and J ends were trimmed by 0 bases and 7 bases, with 10 bases remaining between them. The CDR3 here is CSVEDNWRNEQFF. The CDR3 DNA is TGCAGCGTTGAAGACAACTGGAGGAATGAGCAGTTCTTC.

V is TRBV5-1 and J is TRBJ2-3; 12 nucleotides align to TRBD2. V lost 4 bases, J lost 9 bases, and 6 bases stayed unmatched. The CDR3 sequence is 14 residues long. Germline loops: CDR1 SGHRS, CDR2 YFSETQ. The CDR3 nucleotides read TGCGCCAGCAGCACGACTAGCGGGGGAGCCACGCAGTATTTT. This sequence encodes CASSTTSGGATQYF.

This CDR3 reads CASSYPGNTEAFF. The DNA for the CDR3 is TGTGCCAGCAGTTACCCAGGGAACACTGAAGCTTTCTTT. The chain combines TRBV6-6 with TRBJ1-1; D ambiguous. Germline CDR1 and CDR2: MNHNY and SVGAGI (reference sequence). V was clipped by 2 bases and J by 1 base, with 5 bases between them. The CDR3 extends over 13 amino acids.

The sample holds a few counts of this clonotype. This rearrangement joins TRBV7-9 to TRBJ1-1, with 8 bases aligning to TRBD1. Unmatched junction bases numbered 15, after V lost 5 bases and J lost 7 bases. The length of the CDR3 is 16 residues. Germline CDR1 and CDR2: SEHNR and FQNEAQ (reference sequence). The DNA for the CDR3 is TGTGCCAGCAGCCAGGGGGGACAGGCGCGGACTATTGAAGCTTTCTTT. Translating it yields CASSQGGQARTIEAFF.

The chain joins TRBV6-7 to TRBJ1-1; 7 bases agree with TRBD1. TRBV6-7 is an ORF, and what it does is uncertain. The trim removed 0 bases at V and 6 bases at J, leaving 13 bases unmatched. This CDR3 has 17 amino acids. CDR3 residues: CASSYSIAQGGRPEAFF. The CDR3 DNA follows: TGTGCCAGCAGTTACTCGATAGCGCAGGGGGGGCGCCCTGAAGCTTTCTTT.

In its sample, this clonotype was seen a few times. The CDR3 spells CASSFLTSESEQFF. CDR3 DNA: TGTGCCAGCAGTTTCCTGACTAGCGAAAGTGAGCAGTTCTTC. The chain recombines TRBV12-3 or TRBV12-4 with TRBJ2-1; 8 positions agree with TRBD2. CDR3 length: 14 amino acids. The V gene end was trimmed by 3 bases and the J gene end by 9 bases; junction bases not matched to a gene: 7.

This clonotype was seen only a few times. The chain couples TRBV6-1 to TRBJ2-3, with TRBD1 matching over 9 bases. Germline V CDR1 and CDR2: MNHNS, SASEGT. The V gene end was trimmed by 1 base and the J gene end by 6 bases; junction bases not matched to a gene: 5. This CDR3 contains 15 residues. The CDR3 loop is CASSEGDRVPDTQYF. The CDR3 DNA follows: TGTGCCAGCAGTGAAGGGGACAGGGTGCCCGATACGCAGTATTTT.

This clonotype was recorded at least ten times. V gene TRBV20-1 combines with J gene TRBJ2-7, with 7 bases that match TRBD2. Germline V CDR1 and CDR2: DFQATT, SNEGSKA (reference sequence). This CDR3 region has 13 residues. V lost 2 bases to trimming and J lost 2 bases; unmatched junction nucleotides: 3. CDR3 in DNA: TGCAGTGCTAGACAGGGACTAACCTACGAGCAGTACTTC. It translates to CSARQGLTYEQYF.

This clonotype came up a few times. V usage is TRBV20-1 and J usage is TRBJ2-1; D gene unclear. The CDR3 runs 15 residues. Trimming left V 0 bases short and J 2 bases short, with 11 bases between. The V gene's germline CDR1 is DFQATT and CDR2 SNEGSKA (reference sequence). DNA for the CDR3: TGCAGTGCTAGAGATCTGAAGCAAGCCTACAATGAGCAGTTCTTC. This encodes CSARDLKQAYNEQFF.

This clonotype was seen more than once but under ten times. The chain is built from TRBV29-1 and TRBJ1-5, with 8 bases fitting TRBD1. Germline V gives CDR1 SQVTM, CDR2 ANQGSEA. V shed 6 bases, J shed 2 bases, and the junction held 9 bases outside the gene matches. The CDR3 loop spans 15 amino acids. Here the CDR3 reads CSVKQGGRGNQPQHF. CDR3 in DNA: TGCAGCGTGAAACAGGGGGGTAGGGGCAATCAGCCCCAGCATTTT.